The clone carrying this TCR beta chain was detected only a few times. Its antigen is undetermined. This entry belongs to a study of regulatory T cells in long-lasting Graves disease. Findings of the study overall: Having few samples may have compromised the accuracy. Persistent Graves' patients showed reduced TCR diversity versus newly diagnosed patients.

Germline CDR1 reads SQVTM; CDR2 reads ANQGSEA. The V and J ends lost 1 base and 3 bases, in that order; junction bases with no gene match: 5. The CDR3 loop spans 15 amino acids. The time point is: newly diagnosed GD, antithyroid drugs for less than 3 months. The TCR library was made from RNA extracted from PBMCs. In building TCR beta libraries, iRepertoire HTBI primers were used together with Arm-PCR of CDR3 regions. TCRdb re-derived calls from the multiplex PCR reads in MiXCR, one entry per CDR3 protein. The table shows 400,000 to 550,000 distinct CDR3 sequences, with approximately 16% occurring only once. These data were also reused for a study on T cells in Graves' hyperthyroidism and ophthalmopathy. From that paper: Graves' hyperthyroidism was deemed stable given no ophthalmopathy progression within 18 months. Ophthalmopathy was told apart from stable hyperthyroidism by a 13 V-J model.

V and J are TRBV29-1 and TRBJ2-7; 11 bases are shared with TRBD1. The receptor's source is a woman in her late teens or twenties with Graves disease. The sample consisted of peripheral blood mononuclear cells (PBMCs), taken at new diagnosis, from a patient treated with antithyroid drugs. As DNA, the CDR3 is TGCAGCGTTGAAGCCCGGGACAGGGGGTTCTACGAGCAGTACTTC. This codes for CSVEARDRGFYEQYF.